The next 23 T cell receptor beta chains were all read from a single sample in a study of shared clonotypes between healthy human individuals. Terminally differentiated effector memory CD45RA+ cells were left out of the naive CD8 fraction, which was CD45RO-negative and positively selected for CCR7. Sequencing was performed with immunoSEQ multiplex PCR; in TCRdb, only in-frame clones are kept and a portion is missing. This table holds hundreds of thousands of clones, about 90% found once. Sequencing input: naive CD8+ T cells sorted from blood. The source of these receptors is a man aged 25 to 40 in good health.

The chain is built from TRBV6-6 and TRBJ1-1; a possible D gene is TRBD1 (6 bases). This CDR3 region has 11 residues. From germline, CDR1 is MNHNY and CDR2 SVGAGI (reference sequence). The germline V and J ends were trimmed by 6 bases and 12 bases, with 14 bases remaining between them. CDR3 sequence (DNA): TGTGCCAGCAGGGCGGGGGCCAAGACTTTCTTT. Amino acid sequence: CASRAGAKTFF.

The rearrangement joins TRBV9 to TRBJ2-2, with D uncertain. Looked up from germline, CDR1 is SGDLS and CDR2 is YYNGEE. This CDR3 has 13 amino acids. V was cut by 3 bases and J by 7 bases, with 10 bases left in between. The CDR3 reads CASSDGGGGELFF. CDR3 coding DNA: TGTGCCAGCAGCGACGGCGGCGGCGGGGAGCTGTTTTTT.

Points on this clone: The same CDR3 arises from other DNA sequences in this sample as well. This chain uses TRBV6-6 with TRBJ2-2; D uncertain. This CDR3 spans 13 amino acids. Per the germline V gene, CDR1 is MNHNY and CDR2 is SVGAGI (reference sequence). V lost 2 bases, J lost 5 bases, and 6 bases lay in between. CDR3 amino acids: CASSYAGTGELFF. In nucleotides, the CDR3 is TGTGCCAGCAGTTACGCAGGAACCGGGGAGCTGTTTTTT.

Regarding this clone: Being one base from a much bigger clone, this may be a read error. Additional DNA sequences in this sample encode the identical CDR3. The chain uses TRBV9 and TRBJ1-1, with D unclear. The germline V gene encodes CDR1 SGDLS and CDR2 YYNGEE. The CDR3 is 13 amino acids. With 0 bases removed from V and 1 base from J, the gap between germline ends came to 4 bases. The CDR3, as DNA: TGTGCCAGCAGCGTAGCAGGGAACACTGAAGCTTTCTTT. It translates to CASSVAGNTEAFF.

The chain is built from TRBV20-1 and TRBJ2-7, with D uncertain. V shed 4 bases and J shed 5 bases, with 9 bases lying between them. Germline lookup yields CDR1 DFQATT and CDR2 SNEGSKA (reference sequence). The CDR3 sequence is 11 residues long. CDR3: CSANHYNEQYF. In DNA form, the CDR3 reads TGCAGTGCTAATCACTACAACGAGCAGTACTTC.

V and J are TRBV7-9 and TRBJ2-5; no reliable D call. Trimming pared 7 bases from V and 2 bases from J, leaving 23 bases between. The CDR3 has 17 residues. Per the germline V gene, CDR1 is SEHNR and CDR2 is FQNEAQ (reference sequence). The CDR3 protein is CASTGAQDTYGQETQYF. DNA for the CDR3: TGTGCCAGCACGGGTGCGCAAGACACTTATGGACAAGAGACCCAGTACTTC.

The chain links TRBV19 to TRBJ2-3; D is unresolved. This CDR3 has 16 amino acids. The V end lost 1 base, the J end lost 3 bases, and 14 bases lay between the germline ends. The germline gives CDR1 LNHDA, CDR2 SQIVND (reference sequence). CDR3 DNA: TGTGCCAGTAGTATAGGGTGGAGCCTAATGACAGATACGCAGTATTTT. Translating it yields CASSIGWSLMTDTQYF.

The rearrangement uses TRBV25-1 and TRBJ1-4; no clear D gene. V was shortened by 7 bases and J by 5 bases, with 8 bases between the two germline ends. Germline CDR1 reads MGHDK; CDR2 reads SYGVNS. CDR3 length equals 12 residues. The CDR3 DNA reads TGTGCCAGCAACACGGGGAATGAAAAACTGTTTTTT. Translated, it gives CASNTGNEKLFF.

The V gene is TRBV6-6, the J gene TRBJ2-7; D is tentatively TRBD1 or TRBD2 (6 bases each). The ends were cut back, 3 bases at V and 3 bases at J, with 18 bases in the middle. CDR1 and CDR2 from the germline V gene are MNHNY and SVGAGI (reference sequence). This CDR3 has 16 amino acids. The CDR3, as DNA: TGTGCCAGCAGTTATGGTGGGCGGGGACAAAGCTACGAGCAGTACTTC. This encodes CASSYGGRGQSYEQYF.

The V and J genes are TRBV6-5 and TRBJ2-7; D might be TRBD1 or TRBD2, each matching 6 bases. The CDR3 runs to 15 residues. V shed 5 bases and J shed 1 base, with 15 bases lying between them. CDR1 MNHEY and CDR2 SVGAGI come from the germline V gene. Here the CDR3 reads CASSPGAGPSYEQYF. CDR3 nucleotide sequence: TGTGCCAGCAGTCCGGGGGCGGGACCATCCTACGAGCAGTACTTC.

V and J are TRBV5-1 and TRBJ2-3, with D possibly being TRBD1 or TRBD2 (6 bases each). CDR3 length equals 16 residues. The germline V and J ends were trimmed by 0 bases and 0 bases, with 11 bases remaining between them. Germline CDR1 and CDR2: SGHRS and YFSETQ. The CDR3 region is CASSLAGGGSTDTQYF. CDR3 nucleotide sequence: TGCGCCAGCAGCTTGGCCGGGGGCGGGAGCACAGATACGCAGTATTTT.

The chain carries TRBV6-6 and TRBJ2-1, with D hard to call. The CDR3 is 15 amino acids. Trimming took 6 bases from V and 0 from J, leaving 12 bases between them. CDR1 MNHNY and CDR2 SVGAGI come from the germline V gene (reference sequence). CDR3 bases: TGTGCCAGCAGCCAATCGAGCGTCTCCTACAATGAGCAGTTCTTC. As protein: CASSQSSVSYNEQFF.

The chain uses TRBV9 and TRBJ1-1, with 9 bases lining up with TRBD1. The CDR3 loop spans 15 amino acids. V gave up 3 bases and J gave up 8 bases; unmatched junction bases: 11. Germline CDR1 and CDR2: SGDLS and YYNGEE. This chain's CDR3 is CASSAPGQGGSEAFF. Written as DNA, the CDR3 is TGTGCCAGCAGCGCCCCGGGACAGGGTGGTTCAGAAGCTTTCTTT.

V is TRBV4-1 and J is TRBJ2-7, with TRBD2 matching over 8 bases. The CDR3 is 18 residues long. V lost 7 bases to trimming and J lost 3 bases; unmatched junction nucleotides: 20. Germline assignment: CDR1 MGHRA and CDR2 YSYEKL. The CDR3 DNA sequence: TGCGCCAGCACCCTAACGCCACTTAGCGGGACGTTGGTCTACGAGCAGTACTTC. Its protein product is CASTLTPLSGTLVYEQYF.

The chain carries TRBV27 and TRBJ1-5; D not certain. Trimming shortened V by 4 bases and J by 6 bases, and 10 bases separated the two germline ends. The CDR3 is made up of 13 amino acids. CDR1 is MNHEY, CDR2 SMNVEV, per germline (reference sequence). The CDR3 sequence is CASSYGEGQPQHF. CDR3 coding DNA: TGTGCCAGCAGTTACGGGGAGGGTCAGCCCCAGCATTTT.

V is TRBV7-8 and J is TRBJ1-5, with 8 bases identical to TRBD1. The CDR3 is 14 amino acids. Unmatched junction bases numbered 4, after V lost 7 bases and J lost 2 bases. Germline assignment: CDR1 SGHVS and CDR2 FQNEAQ. This chain's CDR3 is CASTDRGGNQPQHF. The CDR3 DNA is TGTGCCAGCACCGACAGGGGAGGCAATCAGCCCCAGCATTTT.

V usage is TRBV27 and J usage is TRBJ1-2; D is unclear. Trimming removed 5 bases from V and 5 bases from J, with 24 bases in between. Germline values: CDR1 MNHEY, CDR2 SMNVEV (reference sequence). This CDR3 has 17 residues. Here the CDR3 DNA reads TGTGCCAGCAGTCCCACCCAGCCCCGGGCTGTACGGTATGGCTACACCTTC. This sequence encodes CASSPTQPRAVRYGYTF.

The V and J genes are TRBV5-4 and TRBJ2-7; 9 nucleotides line up with TRBD1. Germline-derived CDR1 and CDR2 are SGHNT and YYREEE (reference sequence). Trimming at V came to 4 bases and at J to 2 bases, leaving 7 bases not matched to a gene. The CDR3 totals 15 residues. CDR3: CASSQDRGITYEQYF. In DNA, the CDR3 is TGTGCCAGCAGCCAGGACAGGGGTATTACCTACGAGCAGTACTTC.

V and J are TRBV29-1 and TRBJ2-1; 10 bases fit TRBD2. Trimming removed 4 bases from V and 0 bases from J; junction bases left unmatched: 3. The length of the CDR3 is 15 residues. Germline CDR1 is SQVTM and CDR2 is ANQGSEA. In DNA, the CDR3 is TGCAGCGTTGGACTAGCGGGCCCCTCCTACAATGAGCAGTTCTTC. Encoded protein: CSVGLAGPSYNEQFF.

The chain carries TRBV28 and TRBJ2-7; 12 bases map to TRBD2. CDR1 is MDHEN, CDR2 SYDVKM, per germline. With 3 bases clipped from V and 0 bases from J, the junction kept 9 bases outside the gene matches. This CDR3 contains 18 residues. CDR3 residues: CASSLRQGLAGPSYEQYF. Here the CDR3 DNA reads TGTGCCAGCAGTTTGAGACAAGGACTAGCGGGACCCTCCTACGAGCAGTACTTC.

This chain joins TRBV5-4 and TRBJ2-1; possibly TRBD2 for D (5 bases). The CDR3 loop spans 14 amino acids. Trimming took off 4 bases at V and 5 bases at J, with 13 bases between the two ends. Germline V gene data show CDR1 as SGHNT and CDR2 as YYREEE (reference sequence). Written as DNA, the CDR3 is TGTGCCAGCAGCGCCGAGGGCTGGGACAATGAGCAGTTCTTC. Amino acids: CASSAEGWDNEQFF.

The rearrangement joins TRBV27 to TRBJ2-3; D is perhaps TRBD2 (6 bases). This CDR3 has 18 residues. Germline CDR1 and CDR2: MNHEY and SMNVEV (reference sequence). V shed 3 bases and J shed 2 bases, with 21 bases lying between them. Here the CDR3 reads CASSFLSLSGKYTDTQYF. CDR3 nucleotide sequence: TGTGCCAGCAGTTTCCTTAGCCTTAGCGGAAAATACACAGATACGCAGTATTTT.

This clone appeared a single time. The V gene is TRBV9, the J gene TRBJ2-7; D may be TRBD1 or TRBD2 (5 bases each). The V end lost 4 bases, the J end lost 2 bases, and 10 bases lay between the germline ends. The CDR3 consists of 13 residues. Per germline, CDR1 SGDLS and CDR2 YYNGEE. The CDR3 bases are TGTGCCAGCAGCAGGGACGGGACCTACGAGCAGTACTTC. As protein: CASSRDGTYEQYF.